This T cell receptor beta chain is from a study of blood T cell repertoires in COVID-19. Study information: T cells, B-cell-depleted T cells, or PBMCs provided the cDNA or gDNA that served as material.

In this sample, this clone turned up once. Here immunoSEQ multiplex PCR was the method, and the copy in TCRdb shows in-frame clones only, minus some. The sample has approximately 260,000 clones; roughly 81% are singletons. The germline V gene encodes CDR1 SGHNT and CDR2 YENEEA. The V end was cut by 3 bases, the J end by 5 bases, with 12 bases between. The CDR3 is made up of 14 amino acids. The study recruited people aged roughly 18 to 95 years across approximately 25 US areas. Clinical histories supplied by participants themselves formed the basis of cohort assignment. A COVID-19 case was met by exposed participants within 2 weeks before study entry.

The TCR was taken from a woman aged 45 to 65 who had been exposed to COVID-19. Source material: PBMCs or T cells enriched from blood (not recorded which). This chain connects TRBV11-3 to TRBJ2-3; tentative D call: TRBD2 (6 bases). The chain's CDR3 is CASSFTSLGDTQYF. For the CDR3, the DNA is TGTGCCAGCAGCTTCACTAGCCTTGGAGATACGCAGTATTTT.